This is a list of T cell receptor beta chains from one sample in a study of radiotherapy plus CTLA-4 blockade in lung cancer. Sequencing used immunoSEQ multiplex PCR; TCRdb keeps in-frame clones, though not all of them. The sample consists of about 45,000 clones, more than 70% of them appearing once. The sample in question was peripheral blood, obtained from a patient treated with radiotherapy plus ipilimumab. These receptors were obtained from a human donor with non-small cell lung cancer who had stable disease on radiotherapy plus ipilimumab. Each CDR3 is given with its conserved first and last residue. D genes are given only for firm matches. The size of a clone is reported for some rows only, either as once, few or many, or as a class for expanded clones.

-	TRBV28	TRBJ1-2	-	CASTQEAARFNYGYTF	TGTGCCAGCACCCAGGAGGCAGCCCGATTTAACTATGGCTACACCTTC
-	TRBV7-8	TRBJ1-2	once	CASSSRDGSNYGYTF	TGTGCCAGCAGCTCGCGGGACGGATCTAACTATGGCTACACCTTC
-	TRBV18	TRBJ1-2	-	CASSPQQGLNGYTF	TGTGCCAGCTCACCACAGCAGGGGTTGAATGGCTACACCTTC
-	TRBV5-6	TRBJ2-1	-	CASSLTVSYNEQFF	TGTGCCAGCAGCTTGACAGTCTCCTACAATGAGCAGTTCTTC
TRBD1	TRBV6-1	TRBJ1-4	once	CASSSGGSNEKLFF	TGTGCCAGCAGCTCAGGGGGCAGCAATGAAAAACTGTTTTTT
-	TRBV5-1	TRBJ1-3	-	CASSLAPRGVDGGNTIYF	TGCGCCAGCAGCTTGGCCCCTCGAGGCGTTGATGGAGGAAACACCATATATTTT
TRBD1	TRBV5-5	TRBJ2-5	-	CASRMGQPRETQYF	TGTGCCAGCAGGATGGGACAGCCGCGGGAGACCCAGTACTTC
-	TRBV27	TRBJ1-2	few	CASSIGGGSSGYTF	TGTGCCAGCAGTATTGGGGGGGGATCGTCCGGCTACACCTTC
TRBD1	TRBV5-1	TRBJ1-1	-	CASSLVTGTGVTEAFF	TGCGCCAGCAGCTTGGTGACGGGGACAGGGGTCACTGAAGCTTTCTTT
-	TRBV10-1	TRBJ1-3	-	CASSDGSVTGNTIYF	TGCGCCAGCAGTGATGGCAGCGTTACTGGAAACACCATATATTTT
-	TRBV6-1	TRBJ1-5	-	CASSERVGLTQHF	TGTGCCAGCAGTGAAAGGGTGGGGTTAACCCAGCATTTT
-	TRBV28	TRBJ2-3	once	CATRDTPGTNTQYF	TGTGCCACGCGGGACACTCCTGGGACGAATACGCAGTATTTT
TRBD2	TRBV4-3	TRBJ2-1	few	CASSPRTSGGLLKTYNEQFF	TGCGCCAGCAGCCCCCGGACTAGCGGGGGCCTGCTCAAGACCTACAATGAGCAGTTCTTC
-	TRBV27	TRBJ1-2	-	CASSFQAGGYGYTF	TGTGCCAGCAGTTTTCAGGCCGGGGGCTATGGCTACACCTTC
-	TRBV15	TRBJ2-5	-	CATSRDGQLPLETQYF	TGTGCCACCAGCAGAGATGGGCAACTCCCTCTGGAGACCCAGTACTTC
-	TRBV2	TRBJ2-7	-	CASTQFRDPGDPEQYF	TGTGCCAGCACGCAATTCCGGGACCCAGGGGACCCCGAGCAGTACTTC
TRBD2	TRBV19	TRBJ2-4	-	CASSIDRLAGKNIQYF	TGTGCCAGTAGTATAGATAGGCTAGCGGGAAAAAACATTCAGTACTTC
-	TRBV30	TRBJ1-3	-	CASSRVSSGNTIYF	TGTGCCTCCTCGAGGGTCAGCTCTGGAAACACCATATATTTT
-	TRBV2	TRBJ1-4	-	CASRREGGNEKLFF	TGTGCCAGCCGAAGGGAGGGAGGGAATGAAAAACTGTTTTTT
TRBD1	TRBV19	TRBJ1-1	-	CASSIQGVMNTEAFF	TGTGCCAGTAGTATTCAGGGGGTGATGAACACTGAAGCTTTCTTT
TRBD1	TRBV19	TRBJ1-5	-	CASSIQGQGAVQPQHF	TGTGCCAGTAGTATTCAGGGACAGGGGGCTGTTCAGCCCCAGCATTTT
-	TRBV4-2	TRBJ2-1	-	CASSQGSGPDEQFF	TGTGCCAGCAGCCAGGGCTCGGGGCCCGATGAGCAGTTCTTC
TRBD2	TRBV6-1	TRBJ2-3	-	CASMELAGGTDTQYF	TGTGCCAGCATGGAACTAGCGGGGGGCACAGATACGCAGTATTTT
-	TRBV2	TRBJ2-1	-	CASVRTLGHNEQFF	TGTGCCAGCGTAAGGACCCTAGGGCACAATGAGCAGTTCTTC
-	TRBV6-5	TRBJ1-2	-	CASSSGPGYTF	TGTGCCAGCAGTTCCGGGCCGGGCTACACCTTC
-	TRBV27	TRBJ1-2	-	CASSRRGGYGYTF	TGTGCCAGCTCCCGACGGGGAGGGTATGGCTACACCTTC
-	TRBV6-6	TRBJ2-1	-	CASGSWGGLNEQFF	TGTGCCAGCGGCTCTTGGGGGGGGCTGAATGAGCAGTTCTTC
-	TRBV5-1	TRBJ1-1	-	CASSLGGGIRLTEAFF	TGCGCCAGCAGCTTGGGAGGGGGAATCCGACTAACTGAAGCTTTCTTT
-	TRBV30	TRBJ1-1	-	CAWEQGWGDSTMNTEAFF	TGTGCCTGGGAACAGGGTTGGGGGGACTCAACCATGAACACTGAAGCTTTCTTT
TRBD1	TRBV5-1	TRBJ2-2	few	CASSVGTGVTGELFF	TGCGCCAGCAGCGTAGGGACAGGGGTTACCGGGGAGCTGTTTTTT
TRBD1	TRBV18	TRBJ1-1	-	CASSRGSGTVNTEAFF	TGTGCCAGCTCCCGAGGCTCCGGGACAGTGAACACTGAAGCTTTCTTT
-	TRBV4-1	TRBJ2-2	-	CASSQAGTGELFF	TGCGCCAGCAGCCAAGCGGGAACCGGGGAGCTGTTTTTT
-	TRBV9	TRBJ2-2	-	CASSVAAPGGELFF	TGTGCCAGCAGCGTAGCAGCACCAGGCGGGGAGCTGTTTTTT
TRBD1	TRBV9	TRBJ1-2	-	CASSLGQGRMAGYTF	TGTGCCAGCAGCCTCGGACAGGGAAGAATGGCTGGCTACACCTTC
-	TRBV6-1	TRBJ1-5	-	CASTRDTNQPQHF	TGTGCCAGCACCCGGGACACTAATCAGCCCCAGCATTTT
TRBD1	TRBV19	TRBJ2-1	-	CASSTGQGANEQFF	TGTGCCAGTAGTACGGGACAGGGGGCCAATGAGCAGTTCTTC
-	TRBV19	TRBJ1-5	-	CASTPGGGSNQPQHF	TGTGCCAGTACCCCAGGAGGTGGCAGCAATCAGCCCCAGCATTTT
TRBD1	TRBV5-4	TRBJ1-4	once	CASSLGDRGYEKLFF	TGTGCCAGCAGCCTAGGGGACAGGGGATATGAAAAACTGTTTTTT
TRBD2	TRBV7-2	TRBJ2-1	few	CASSLERGLNNEQFF	TGTGCCAGCAGCTTAGAGCGGGGGCTTAACAATGAGCAGTTCTTC
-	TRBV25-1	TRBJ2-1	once	CASSHRTALYNEQFF	TGTGCCAGCAGTCACCGGACAGCCTTATACAATGAGCAGTTCTTC
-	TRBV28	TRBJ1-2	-	CASSLGGRGYGYTF	TGTGCCAGCAGTTTGGGGGGTCGAGGCTATGGCTACACCTTC
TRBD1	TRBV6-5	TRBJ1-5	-	CASSRTGGSNQPQHF	TGTGCCAGCAGTCGGACAGGGGGCTCTAATCAGCCCCAGCATTTT
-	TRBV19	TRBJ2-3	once	CASTGQDTQYF	TGTGCCAGTACTGGACAAGATACGCAGTATTTT
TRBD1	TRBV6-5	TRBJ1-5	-	CASSRGQSENQPQHF	TGTGCCAGCAGCAGGGGACAGAGTGAGAATCAGCCCCAGCATTTT
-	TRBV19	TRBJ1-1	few	CASSIGYRNSYNTEAFF	TGTGCCAGTAGTATTGGATATCGGAACTCCTATAACACTGAAGCTTTCTTT
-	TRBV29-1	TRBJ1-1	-	CSVAQGGEAFF	TGCAGCGTGGCGCAGGGAGGAGAAGCTTTCTTT
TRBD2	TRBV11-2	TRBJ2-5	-	CASSLRGGRETQYF	TGTGCCAGCAGCTTGCGGGGGGGGCGGGAGACCCAGTACTTC
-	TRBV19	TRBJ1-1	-	CASRYVRADTEAFF	TGTGCCAGTAGATATGTTAGAGCGGACACTGAAGCTTTCTTT
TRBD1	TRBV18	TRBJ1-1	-	CASRTGTGAENTEAFF	TGTGCCAGCCGGACCGGGACAGGGGCCGAGAACACTGAAGCTTTCTTT
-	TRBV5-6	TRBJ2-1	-	CASNYRDRWNEQFF	TGTGCCAGTAACTACAGGGACCGTTGGAATGAGCAGTTCTTC
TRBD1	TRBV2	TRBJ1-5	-	CASTPSRTGDNQPQHF	TGTGCCAGCACACCAAGCCGGACAGGGGACAATCAGCCCCAGCATTTT
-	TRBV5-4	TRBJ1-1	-	CASSLDTEAFF	TGTGCCAGCAGCTTGGACACTGAAGCTTTCTTT
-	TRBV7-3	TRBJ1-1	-	CASSLTFGGVTEAFF	TGTGCCAGCAGCTTAACGTTTGGGGGAGTCACTGAAGCTTTCTTT
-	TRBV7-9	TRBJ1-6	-	CASSGGSSYNSPLHF	TGTGCCAGCAGTGGGGGCTCCTCCTATAATTCACCCCTCCACTTT
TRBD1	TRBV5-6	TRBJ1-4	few	CASSLEGTETTNEKLFF	TGTGCCAGCAGCTTGGAGGGGACAGAGACAACTAATGAAAAACTGTTTTTT